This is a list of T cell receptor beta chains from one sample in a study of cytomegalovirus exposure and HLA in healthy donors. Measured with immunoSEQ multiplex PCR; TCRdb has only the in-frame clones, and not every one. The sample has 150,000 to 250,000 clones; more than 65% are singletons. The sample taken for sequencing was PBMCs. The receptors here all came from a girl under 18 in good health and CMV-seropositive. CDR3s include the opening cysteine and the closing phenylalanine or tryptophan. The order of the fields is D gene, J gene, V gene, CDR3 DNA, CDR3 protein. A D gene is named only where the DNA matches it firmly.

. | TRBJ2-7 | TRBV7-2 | TGTGCCAGCAGCTTAGTGCCAGGACAGTCCTCCTACGAGCAGTACTTC | CASSLVPGQSSYEQYF
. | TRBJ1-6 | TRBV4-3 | TGCGCCAGCAACCAAGATCAGGGTTCCGGTTCACCCCTCCACTTT | CASNQDQGSGSPLHF
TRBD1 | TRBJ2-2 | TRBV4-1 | TGCGCCAGCAGCCAAGCGACCGGGACAGGGGGCTCCGGGGAGCTGTTTTTT | CASSQATGTGGSGELFF
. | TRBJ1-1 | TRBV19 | TGTGCCAGTAGTATCCCCCAGGGGAGGGACACTGAAGCTTTCTTT | CASSIPQGRDTEAFF
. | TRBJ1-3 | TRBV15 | TGTGCCACCAGCAGAGACAGCTCTGGAAACACCATATATTTT | CATSRDSSGNTIYF
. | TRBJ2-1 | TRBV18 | TGTGCCAGCTCACCACCGGGGCGGGGTGGCGATGAGCAGTTCTTC | CASSPPGRGGDEQFF
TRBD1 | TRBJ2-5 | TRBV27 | TGTGCCAGCAGTCAGCACAGGGGGCCAGAGACCCAGTACTTC | CASSQHRGPETQYF
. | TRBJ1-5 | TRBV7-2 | TGTGCCAGCAGCTTAGCTGGGGGGAGCAATCAGCCCCAGCATTTT | CASSLAGGSNQPQHF
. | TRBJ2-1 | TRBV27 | TGTGCCAGCAGAGAGATACAGGGTTCCTACAATGAGCAGTTCTTC | CASREIQGSYNEQFF
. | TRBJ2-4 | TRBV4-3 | TGCGCCAGCAGCCAAGGGGGCGGGACCGGGAACATTCAGTACTTC | CASSQGGGTGNIQYF
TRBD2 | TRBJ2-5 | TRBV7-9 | TGTGCCAGCAGCTTACGAGGAAGCGGGGGCTTCTTACTAGAGACCCAGTACTTC | CASSLRGSGGFLLETQYF
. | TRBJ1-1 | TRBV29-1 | TGCAGCGTCAGGGGTTTGGGGACTGAAGCTTTCTTT | CSVRGLGTEAFF
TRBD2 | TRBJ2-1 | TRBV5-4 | TGTGCCAGCAGCTTTCAGGCTAGCGGTTACAATGAGCAGTTCTTC | CASSFQASGYNEQFF